One and the same sample provided the 26 T cell receptor beta chains below, sequenced in a study of identical twins. From the 5' RACE reads, TCRdb called clonotypes with MiXCR, one entry per CDR3 protein. This sample carries around 240,000 distinct CDR3 sequences, more than 9% of them seen once, and the ten largest clones take approximately 9.1%. Sequenced sample: memory T cells sorted from blood. These receptors were taken from a man aged 50 or older in good health.

The chain couples TRBV29-1 to TRBJ1-1; D perhaps matches TRBD1 (5 bases). The V gene's germline CDR1 is SQVTM and CDR2 ANQGSEA. This CDR3 comprises 12 residues. V dropped 3 bases and J dropped 10 bases, with 15 bases sitting between them. CDR3 sequence (DNA): TGCAGCGTTGATTTGGCGGGGGGATTAGCTTTCTTT. Residues: CSVDLAGGLAFF.

At least ten counts were recorded for this clonotype. CDR3 residues: CSAKGRSSYEQYF. The CDR3 DNA sequence: TGCAGTGCTAAGGGCCGGAGCTCCTACGAGCAGTACTTC. The chain recombines TRBV20-1 with TRBJ2-7; unclear D gene. Trimming cost V 4 bases and J 0 bases, with 10 bases left between them. Germline CDR1 is DFQATT and CDR2 is SNEGSKA (reference sequence). The CDR3 is 13 amino acids.

This clonotype was counted a few times. CDR3 bases: TGCGCCAGCAGCCCGTCCCTTATGAACACCGGGGAGCTGTTTTTT. This translates into CASSPSLMNTGELFF. V is TRBV4-3 and J is TRBJ2-2, with D uncertain. The CDR3 sequence is 15 residues long. Germline values: CDR1 LGHNA, CDR2 YSLEER. V was pared by 4 bases and J by 1 base, with 10 bases between.

In its sample, this clonotype was seen many times. The rearrangement links TRBV11-2 to TRBJ2-4; TRBD2 matches 12 bases. The CDR3 spans 19 residues. The germline V gene has CDR1 SGHAT and CDR2 FQNNGV. V was clipped by 0 bases and J by 0 bases; unmatched bases: 6. The CDR3 coding sequence is TGTGCCAGCAGCTTAGATTCAGGACTAGCGGGACTAGCCAAAAACATTCAGTACTTC. It is translated as CASSLDSGLAGLAKNIQYF.

This clonotype was seen just once. This chain connects TRBV7-9 to TRBJ1-1; D possibly corresponds to TRBD1 (5 bases). CDR1 and CDR2 (germline): SEHNR, FQNEAQ (reference sequence). The CDR3 runs to 17 residues. V was cut by 4 bases and J by 4 bases, with 22 bases left in between. The CDR3 nucleotides read TGTGCCAGCAGCTCAAAGTGGGGCAGCGGCGGGAGCACTGAAGCTTTCTTT. This gives the protein CASSSKWGSGGSTEAFF.

This clonotype was counted only a few times. The chain couples TRBV20-1 to TRBJ2-1, with TRBD2 matching 9 bases. CDR1 and CDR2 from the germline V gene are DFQATT and SNEGSKA (reference sequence). The CDR3 contains 17 residues. Trimming removed 0 bases from V and 10 bases from J; junction bases left unmatched: 16. CDR3 residues: CSARDLRRGGRGHEQFF. In DNA form, the CDR3 reads TGCAGTGCTAGAGATCTTCGGCGGGGGGGCCGTGGTCACGAGCAGTTCTTC.

This chain connects TRBV29-1 to TRBJ2-1; 8 positions agree with TRBD1. Germline lookup yields CDR1 SQVTM and CDR2 ANQGSEA. With 6 bases clipped from V and 13 bases from J, the junction kept 11 bases outside the gene matches. This CDR3 contains 12 residues. In DNA, the CDR3 is TGCAGCGTGGGAGGACAGGGAACATCACAGTTCTTC. Protein product: CSVGGQGTSQFF.

This clonotype came up many times. The chain has TRBV20-1 and TRBJ2-7; D remains unclear. This CDR3 has 12 amino acids. Germline V gene data show CDR1 as DFQATT and CDR2 as SNEGSKA (reference sequence). Trimming left V 6 bases short and J 0 bases short, with 9 bases between. The CDR3 region has the DNA TGCAGTGCCATCAGGAGCTCCTACGAGCAGTACTTC. Amino acid sequence: CSAIRSSYEQYF.

The V gene is TRBV2, the J gene TRBJ2-1; D may match TRBD1 or TRBD2 (5 bases each). The CDR3 is 12 amino acids. Germline CDR1 and CDR2: SNHLY and FYNNEI. V was shortened by 5 bases and J by 8 bases, with 10 bases between the two germline ends. Written as DNA, the CDR3 is TGTGCCAGCAGTTGGGGGAAGGATGAGCAGTTCTTC. Translated: CASSWGKDEQFF.

This sequence joins TRBV20-1 and TRBJ1-5; 7 nucleotides agree with TRBD1. In germline, CDR1 is DFQATT, CDR2 SNEGSKA (reference sequence). With 0 bases clipped from V and 1 base from J, the junction kept 3 bases outside the gene matches. This CDR3 contains 15 residues. CDR3 loop: CSARETGRSNQPQHF. The CDR3 region has the DNA TGCAGTGCTAGAGAGACAGGGAGGAGCAATCAGCCCCAGCATTTT.

There are a few counts of this clonotype. The rearrangement links TRBV5-1 to TRBJ1-1; the D is unclear. Germline-derived CDR1 and CDR2 are SGHRS and YFSETQ. Trimming stripped 4 bases from V and 1 base from J, with 11 bases between. The CDR3 is made up of 14 amino acids. The CDR3: CASSARFPNTEAFF. CDR3 nucleotide sequence: TGCGCCAGCAGCGCCCGTTTCCCGAACACTGAAGCTTTCTTT.

In its sample, this clonotype was seen many times. V and J are TRBV20-1 and TRBJ2-5; 8 nucleotides match TRBD1. The CDR3 extends over 14 amino acids. Trimming took 6 bases from V and 0 from J; bases not matched to a gene: 6. CDR1 is DFQATT and CDR2 is SNEGSKA in the germline V gene (reference sequence). CDR3 in amino acids: CSATGTGDQETQYF. As DNA, the CDR3 is TGCAGTGCCACCGGGACAGGCGACCAAGAGACCCAGTACTTC.

This clonotype is a singleton in its sample. The rearrangement uses TRBV29-1 and TRBJ1-1; no definite D call. This CDR3 is built from 15 residues. The germline V gene has CDR1 SQVTM and CDR2 ANQGSEA. The CDR3 loop reads CGAGLHNTFSTEAFF. The CDR3 bases are TGCGGCGCGGGCCTCCACAACACCTTCTCCACTGAAGCTTTCTTT. Full variable domain (missing parts from reference TRBV29-1 and TRBJ1-1): SAVISQKPSRDICQRGTSLTIQCQVDSQVTMMFWYRQQPGQSLTLIATANQGSEATYESGFVIDKFPISRPNLTFSTLTVSNMSPEDSSIYLCGAGLHNTFSTEAFFGQGTRLTVV.

The chain links TRBV10-3 to TRBJ2-7; D might be TRBD2 (5 bases). V lost 6 bases and J 7 bases, leaving 10 bases between the germline ends. Germline V gene lookup returns CDR1 ENHRY and CDR2 SYGVKD. This CDR3 has 11 amino acids. The CDR3 reads CAIRSEREQYF. The CDR3 DNA is TGTGCCATCAGAAGTGAGCGGGAGCAGTACTTC.

This clonotype showed up just a few times. The V and J genes are TRBV7-2 and TRBJ2-1; tentatively, D is TRBD1 (5 bases). V was trimmed by 3 bases and J by 4 bases, leaving 13 bases between them. The CDR3 runs 15 residues. Per germline, CDR1 SGHTA and CDR2 FQGNSA. CDR3 sequence: CASSLSPQAYNEQFF. The DNA of the CDR3 is TGTGCCAGCAGCTTGTCTCCACAGGCTTACAATGAGCAGTTCTTC.

This clonotype was recorded at least ten times. The rearrangement links TRBV21-1 to TRBJ1-5. TRBV21-1 is a pseudogene. The CDR3 extends over 15 amino acids. The CDR3 bases are TGTGCCAGCAGCAGAGAGGGAGGGGATCGTCAGCCCCAGCATTTT. Its translation: CASSREGGDRQPQHF.

This clonotype turned up a few times. The genes are TRBV4-1 and TRBJ2-5; weak D call: TRBD2 (6 bases). The CDR3 has 15 amino acids. Germline CDR1 is MGHRA and CDR2 is YSYEKL. The V and J ends lost 1 base and 1 base respectively, with 10 bases between them. The CDR3 sequence is CASSQGPGVQETQYF. The DNA for the CDR3 is TGCGCCAGCAGCCAAGGGCCGGGAGTCCAAGAGACCCAGTACTTC.

The rearrangement joins TRBV29-1 to TRBJ2-2, with TRBD2 identical over 10 bases. Germline V gene data show CDR1 as SQVTM and CDR2 as ANQGSEA. The CDR3 has 15 amino acids. V lost 2 bases and J lost 4; bases outside the gene matches: 4. CDR3 DNA: TGCAGCGTTGAACGGACTAGCGGACGCACCGGGGAGCTGTTTTTT. It yields the protein CSVERTSGRTGELFF.

This clonotype was observed a few times. The rearrangement joins TRBV7-3 to TRBJ2-3; a weak D match, TRBD2 (6 bases). This CDR3 is built from 15 residues. Trimming removed 1 base from V and 4 bases from J, with 12 bases in between. CDR1 and CDR2 from the germline V gene are SGHTA and FQGTGA. The CDR3 DNA is TGTGCCAGCAGCTTAAGAGGGGAGGTCGCAGATACGCAGTATTTT. Translating it yields CASSLRGEVADTQYF.

This clonotype was seen only a few times. The V gene is TRBV12-3 or TRBV12-4, the J gene TRBJ1-4; TRBD1 aligns across 8 bases. The CDR3 is 16 residues long. The J segment lost 4 bases and the V segment lost 8 bases, leaving 12 bases of the junction unmatched. The CDR3 coding sequence is TGTGCCAGCGGGGCCGGGACAGGAGTTTATAATGAAAAACTGTTTTTT. This encodes CASGAGTGVYNEKLFF.

V is TRBV28 and J is TRBJ1-2; D gene ambiguous. The V end was cut by 3 bases, the J end by 8 bases, with 13 bases between. This CDR3 spans 13 amino acids. Germline CDR1 reads MDHEN; CDR2 reads SYDVKM. CDR3 sequence (DNA): TGTGCCAGCAGTTTCTTGGATTTCAGAGGCTACACCTTC. Its translation is CASSFLDFRGYTF.

Only a few counts were recorded for this clonotype. The J gene is TRBJ1-2, the V gene TRBV10-3; 7 bases line up with TRBD1. The CDR3 has 14 amino acids. Germline V gene lookup returns CDR1 ENHRY and CDR2 SYGVKD. Trimming cost V 3 bases and J 1 base; bases outside gene matches: 2. The CDR3 here is CAISETGVNYGYTF. DNA of the CDR3: TGTGCCATCAGTGAAACAGGGGTTAACTATGGCTACACCTTC.

This clonotype was counted only a few times. V is TRBV25-1 and J is TRBJ1-4; possibly TRBD1 for D (6 bases). The V and J ends lost 3 bases and 6 bases respectively, with 11 bases between them. The length of the CDR3 is 14 residues. Germline V gives CDR1 MGHDK, CDR2 SYGVNS. The CDR3 DNA follows: TGTGCCAGCAGTGATGGTGGGGGCGATGAAAAACTGTTTTTT. Translation gives CASSDGGGDEKLFF.

In DNA form, the CDR3 reads TGTGCCAGTAGTATGTACAATGAGCAGTTCTTC. Translated: CASSMYNEQFF. The chain uses TRBV19 and TRBJ2-1; D not certain. V gave up 3 bases and J gave up 4 bases, with 1 base separating them. Germline CDR1 reads LNHDA; CDR2 reads SQIVND (reference sequence). The CDR3 runs to 11 residues. The complete variable domain, with remaining parts taken from reference TRBV19 and TRBJ2-1, reads DGGITQSPKYLFRKEGQNVTLSCEQNLNHDAMYWYRQDPGQGLRLIYYSQIVNDFQKGDIAEGYSVSREKKESFPLTVTSAQKNPTAFYLCASSMYNEQFFGPGTRLTVL.

This clonotype came up a few times. The chain employs TRBV6-1 and TRBJ1-1; no clear D. The germline gives CDR1 MNHNS, CDR2 SASEGT. Trimming took 5 bases from V and 1 from J, leaving 8 bases between them. The CDR3 extends over 13 amino acids. CDR3 sequence: CASSRRANTEAFF. CDR3 sequence (DNA): TGTGCCAGCAGTCGACGGGCGAACACTGAAGCTTTCTTT.

The chain recombines TRBV7-2 with TRBJ2-5, with TRBD2 matching 8 bases. Germline trimming cut 7 bases from V and 4 bases from J; bases unmatched to any gene: 11. Germline CDR1 is SGHTA and CDR2 is FQGNSA. The CDR3 contains 15 residues. The CDR3 DNA sequence: TGTGCCAGCACCCCTGGGACTAGTATGAGAGAGACCCAGTACTTC. This translates into CASTPGTSMRETQYF.